The 21 T cell receptor beta chains below were found in one sample sequenced in a study of spatial heterogeneity in lung cancer. TCRdb fed the 5' RACE reads into MiXCR, producing one record per CDR3 protein. There are 20,000 to 25,000 distinct CDR3 sequences in the sample; 4.6% occur only once, and about 37% lies in the top ten. The time point is: sample taken at primary tumor resection. Whole RNA obtained from tumor, nontumor lung or frozen PBMC underwent sequencing without sorting. Sample: PBMCs, taken at surgery. The receptors were sampled from a male donor with early-stage non-small cell lung cancer.

This clonotype was recorded many times. The rearrangement joins TRBV7-8 to TRBJ1-2; D is unresolved. V was cut by 1 base and J by 7 bases, with 7 bases left in between. The CDR3 contains 12 residues. Germline loops: CDR1 SGHVS, CDR2 FQNEAQ. The CDR3 protein is CASSLVRGGYTF. The CDR3 nucleotides are TGTGCCAGCAGCTTAGTGCGGGGTGGCTACACCTTC.

This chain links TRBV7-3 with TRBJ2-5; D tentatively reads TRBD1 or TRBD2 (5 bases each). This CDR3 comprises 15 residues. The germline V and J ends were trimmed by 5 bases and 3 bases, with 16 bases remaining between them. Per germline, CDR1 SGHTA and CDR2 FQGTGA. The CDR3 region is CASSQRGEKKETQYF. The CDR3 region has the DNA TGTGCCAGCAGCCAAAGGGGAGAGAAGAAAGAGACCCAGTACTTC.

There are many counts of this clonotype. In DNA form, the CDR3 reads TGCGCCAGCTCCAATCAGGGGCCCACTGAAGCTTTCTTT. It is translated as CASSNQGPTEAFF. V gene TRBV5-1 combines with J gene TRBJ1-1, with D possibly being TRBD1 (6 bases). The CDR3 extends over 13 amino acids. Germline CDR1 reads SGHRS; CDR2 reads YFSETQ. Trimming pared 7 bases from V and 4 bases from J, leaving 14 bases between.

This clonotype was counted ten times or more. V and J are TRBV7-2 and TRBJ1-1, with D possibly matching TRBD1 (5 bases). Looked up from germline, CDR1 is SGHTA and CDR2 is FQGNSA. CDR3 length equals 16 residues. Trimming cost V 7 bases and J 2 bases, with 20 bases left between them. Here the CDR3 DNA reads TGTGCCAGCACCCCCGGTCGTCGGGGCAGAAACACTGAAGCTTTCTTT. Amino acids: CASTPGRRGRNTEAFF.

This clonotype was recorded at least ten times. The gene calls are TRBV7-9 and TRBJ1-2; tentative D call: TRBD1 (6 bases). The CDR3 sequence is 11 residues long. Germline assignment: CDR1 SEHNR and CDR2 FQNEAQ (reference sequence). V was clipped by 6 bases and J by 10 bases, with 12 bases between them. The CDR3 here is CASSRQDNYTF. The CDR3, as DNA: TGTGCCAGCAGTCGACAGGATAACTACACCTTC.

This clonotype was counted at least ten times. The genes are TRBV29-1 and TRBJ2-2; no firm D call. Germline CDR1 and CDR2: SQVTM and ANQGSEA. The CDR3 length is 14 residues. V gave up 2 bases and J gave up 5 bases, with 12 bases separating them. The chain's CDR3 is CSVERQDGTGELFF. The CDR3 DNA reads TGCAGCGTTGAACGACAAGATGGGACCGGGGAGCTGTTTTTT.

This clonotype has a count of ten or more. The chain links TRBV5-1 to TRBJ2-6; the D is unclear. The germline gives CDR1 SGHRS, CDR2 YFSETQ. The CDR3 is 16 amino acids. The V end lost 0 bases, the J end lost 0 bases, and 7 bases lay between the germline ends. The CDR3 spells CASSLAWGSGANVLTF. The CDR3 coding sequence is TGCGCCAGCAGCTTGGCGTGGGGCTCTGGGGCCAACGTCCTGACTTTC.

The chain carries TRBV2 and TRBJ2-2; TRBD1 agrees at 9 bases. The CDR3 sequence is 17 residues long. Germline CDR1 reads SNHLY; CDR2 reads FYNNEI. V gave up 3 bases and J gave up 1 base; unmatched junction bases: 6. CDR3 amino acids: CASSDAGTGRNTGELFF. In nucleotides, the CDR3 is TGTGCCAGCAGTGACGCCGGGACAGGGAGGAACACCGGGGAGCTGTTTTTT.

The chain uses TRBV6-2 or TRBV6-3 and TRBJ2-1, with D uncertain. Trimming removed 6 bases from V and 1 base from J, with 13 bases in between. CDR1 and CDR2 (germline): MNHEY, SVGEGT. The CDR3 length is 15 residues. CDR3 amino acids: CASSIPPGSYNEQFF. Here the CDR3 DNA reads TGTGCCAGCAGCATTCCCCCCGGGTCCTACAATGAGCAGTTCTTC.

This clonotype was observed at least ten times. The CDR3 loop reads CAIRGEASYEQYF. The DNA of the CDR3 is TGTGCCATCAGGGGGGAGGCGTCCTACGAGCAGTACTTC. The chain joins TRBV10-3 to TRBJ2-7; tentative D call: TRBD2 (6 bases). With 6 bases removed from V and 1 base from J, the gap between germline ends came to 10 bases. The CDR3 is made up of 13 amino acids. Germline V lookup: CDR1 ENHRY, CDR2 SYGVKD.

The V and J genes are TRBV27 and TRBJ2-7, with D tentatively TRBD1 (6 bases). V gave up 3 bases and J gave up 4 bases, with 16 bases separating them. Germline-derived CDR1 and CDR2 are MNHEY and SMNVEV (reference sequence). The CDR3 covers 15 residues. The CDR3 DNA reads TGTGCCAGCAGTTTCTCCTCGACAGGTTGGTACGAGCAGTACTTC. Protein: CASSFSSTGWYEQYF.

This clonotype was counted at least ten times. The V call is TRBV12-3 or TRBV12-4, the J call TRBJ2-7; maybe TRBD1 (5 bases). V lost 2 bases to trimming and J lost 6 bases, with 8 bases between them. This CDR3 is built from 12 residues. The CDR3 nucleotides are TGTGCCAGCAGTTTAAATGGGGCCGAGCAGTACTTC. It codes for CASSLNGAEQYF.

Many counts were recorded for this clonotype. This chain uses TRBV7-9 with TRBJ1-1; D is uncertain. Per germline, CDR1 SEHNR and CDR2 FQNEAQ (reference sequence). The CDR3 totals 12 residues. The V end was cut by 3 bases, the J end by 3 bases, with 5 bases between. CDR3 DNA: TGTGCCAGCAGCTTTTCTGACACTGAAGCTTTCTTT. This codes for CASSFSDTEAFF.

This clonotype was detected many times. The chain recombines TRBV7-8 with TRBJ2-1, with TRBD2 matching 7 bases. The V gene's germline CDR1 is SGHVS and CDR2 FQNEAQ. CDR3 size: 17 residues. Unmatched junction bases numbered 10, after V lost 5 bases and J lost 0 bases. This chain's CDR3 is CASSHTTGGVSYNEQFF. Written as DNA, the CDR3 is TGTGCCAGCAGCCATACTACGGGGGGTGTCTCCTACAATGAGCAGTTCTTC.

In this sample, this clonotype turned up a few times. This chain links TRBV5-4 with TRBJ1-2, with D unclear. The V and J ends lost 0 bases and 2 bases respectively, with 8 bases between them. The V gene's germline CDR1 is SGHNT and CDR2 YYREEE (reference sequence). The CDR3 sequence is 14 residues long. CDR3: CASSLAQKNYGYTF. The DNA for the CDR3 is TGTGCCAGCAGCTTGGCCCAGAAAAACTATGGCTACACCTTC.

This clonotype has a count of ten or more. The chain recombines TRBV14 with TRBJ2-3; D tentatively fits TRBD1 or TRBD2 (5 bases each). Trimming shortened V by 4 bases and J by 4 bases, and 18 bases separated the two germline ends. The CDR3 has 16 amino acids. The germline gives CDR1 SGHDN, CDR2 FVKESK. In DNA, the CDR3 is TGTGCCAGCAGCCGGGACCCCTGGGGCAGAGCAGATACGCAGTATTTT. It is translated as CASSRDPWGRADTQYF. Together with reference TRBV14 and TRBJ2-3, the CDR3 gives the full variable domain: EAGVTQFPSHSVIEKGQTVTLRCDPISGHDNLYWYRRVMGKEIKFLLHFVKESKQDESGMPNNRFLAERTGGTYSTLKVQPAELEDSGVYFCASSRDPWGRADTQYFGPGTRLTVL.

This clonotype was picked up many times. V usage is TRBV5-1 and J usage is TRBJ1-1, with 8 bases fitting TRBD1. Trimming took 4 bases from V and 0 from J; bases not matched to a gene: 8. CDR3 length: 16 residues. Germline V gene data show CDR1 as SGHRS and CDR2 as YFSETQ. Here the CDR3 reads CASSPGQGTLNTEAFF. CDR3 sequence (DNA): TGCGCCAGCAGCCCTGGACAGGGAACCCTGAACACTGAAGCTTTCTTT.

Many counts were recorded for this clonotype. The rearrangement uses TRBV11-2 and TRBJ1-2; maybe TRBD1 (5 bases). The length of the CDR3 is 14 residues. Germline V gives CDR1 SGHAT, CDR2 FQNNGV. Trimming pared 5 bases from V and 4 bases from J, leaving 14 bases between. The chain's CDR3 is CASSQGTVLYGYTF. Written as DNA, the CDR3 is TGTGCCAGCAGCCAAGGGACGGTGCTCTATGGCTACACCTTC.

A few counts support this clonotype. One end of the junction fails to match germline, which may point to a read error. This chain connects TRBV6-1 to TRBJ2-7; TRBD2 is a possible D gene (5 bases). Looked up from germline, CDR1 is MNHNS and CDR2 is SASEGT. CDR3 length equals 14 residues. The CDR3 nucleotides read TGTGCCAGCAGTGAAGTCGGGAATTCCTACGAACAGTACTTC. It yields the protein CASSEVGNSYEQYF.

The sample holds many counts of this clonotype. The genes are TRBV5-1 and TRBJ2-2; 7 bases align to TRBD1. Germline-derived CDR1 and CDR2 are SGHRS and YFSETQ. This CDR3 region has 16 residues. V was pared by 4 bases and J by 4 bases, with 10 bases of the junction left unmatched. Here the CDR3 reads CASSPTQGIRTGELFF. Written as DNA, the CDR3 is TGCGCCAGCAGCCCTACACAGGGGATACGCACCGGGGAGCTGTTTTTT.

This clonotype was found many times. The gene calls are TRBV9 and TRBJ1-1, with a possible D match to TRBD1 (5 bases). The CDR3 loop spans 15 amino acids. Germline V gene sequence: CDR1 SGDLS, CDR2 YYNGEE. V lost 0 bases and J 7 bases, leaving 16 bases between the germline ends. CDR3 amino acids: CASSVGGTRTGEAFF. The CDR3 bases are TGTGCCAGCAGCGTAGGGGGGACCCGAACGGGTGAAGCTTTCTTT.